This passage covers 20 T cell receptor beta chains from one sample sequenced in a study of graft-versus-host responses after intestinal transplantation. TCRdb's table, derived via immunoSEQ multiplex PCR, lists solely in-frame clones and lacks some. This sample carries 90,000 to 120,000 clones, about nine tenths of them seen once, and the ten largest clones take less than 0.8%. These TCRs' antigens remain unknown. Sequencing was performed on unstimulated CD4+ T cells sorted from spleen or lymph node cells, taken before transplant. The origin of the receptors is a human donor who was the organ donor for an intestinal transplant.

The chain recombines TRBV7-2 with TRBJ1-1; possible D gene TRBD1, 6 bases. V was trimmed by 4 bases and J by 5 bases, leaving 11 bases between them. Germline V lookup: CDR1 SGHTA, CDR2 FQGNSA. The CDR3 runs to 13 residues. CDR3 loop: CASSSRGGTEAFF. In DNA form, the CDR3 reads TGTGCCAGCAGCTCCAGGGGAGGGACTGAAGCTTTCTTT.

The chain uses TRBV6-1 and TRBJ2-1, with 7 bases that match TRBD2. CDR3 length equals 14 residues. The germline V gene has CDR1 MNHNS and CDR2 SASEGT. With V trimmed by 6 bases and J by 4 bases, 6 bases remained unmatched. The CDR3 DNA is TGTGCCAGCAGGAGCGGGGAGGTATACAATGAGCAGTTCTTC. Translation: CASRSGEVYNEQFF.

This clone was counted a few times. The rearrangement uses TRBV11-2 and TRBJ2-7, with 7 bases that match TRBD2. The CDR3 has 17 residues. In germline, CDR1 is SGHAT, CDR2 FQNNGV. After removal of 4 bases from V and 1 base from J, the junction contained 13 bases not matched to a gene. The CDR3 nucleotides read TGTGCCAGCAGCTGGGGATTGGGGCGGGGGAAGTCCTACGAGCAGTACTTC. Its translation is CASSWGLGRGKSYEQYF.

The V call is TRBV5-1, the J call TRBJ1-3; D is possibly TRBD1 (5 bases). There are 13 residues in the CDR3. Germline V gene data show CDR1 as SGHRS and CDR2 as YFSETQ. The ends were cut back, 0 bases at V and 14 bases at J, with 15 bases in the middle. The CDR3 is CASSLGGDVSLYF. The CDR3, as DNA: TGCGCCAGCAGCTTGGGGGGCGACGTCAGCCTATATTTT. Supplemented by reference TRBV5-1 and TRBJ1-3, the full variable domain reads KAGVTQTPRYLIKTRGQQVTLSCSPISGHRSVSWYQQTPGQGLQFLFEYFSETQRNKGNFPGRFSGRQFSNSRSEMNVSTLELGDSALYLCASSLGGDVSLYFGEGSWLTVV.

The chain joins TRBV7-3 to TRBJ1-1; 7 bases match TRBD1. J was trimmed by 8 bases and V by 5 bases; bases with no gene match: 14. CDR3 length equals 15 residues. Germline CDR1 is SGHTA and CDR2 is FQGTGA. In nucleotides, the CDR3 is TGTGCCAGCAGCCCCCGACCCACAGGGGAGGGAGAAGCTTTCTTT. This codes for CASSPRPTGEGEAFF.

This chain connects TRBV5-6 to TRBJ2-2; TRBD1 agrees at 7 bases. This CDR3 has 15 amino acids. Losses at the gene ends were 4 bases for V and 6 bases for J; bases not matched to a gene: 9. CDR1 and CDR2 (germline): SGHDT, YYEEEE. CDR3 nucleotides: TGTGCCAGCAGCCGACAGGGAAGTATTCCCGGGGAGCTGTTTTTT. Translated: CASSRQGSIPGELFF.

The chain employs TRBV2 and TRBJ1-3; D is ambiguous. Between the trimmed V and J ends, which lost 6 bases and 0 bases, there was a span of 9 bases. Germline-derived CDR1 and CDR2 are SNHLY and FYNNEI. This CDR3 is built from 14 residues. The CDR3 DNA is TGTGCCAGCAGGGGTGAAATCTCTGGAAACACCATATATTTT. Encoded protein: CASRGEISGNTIYF.

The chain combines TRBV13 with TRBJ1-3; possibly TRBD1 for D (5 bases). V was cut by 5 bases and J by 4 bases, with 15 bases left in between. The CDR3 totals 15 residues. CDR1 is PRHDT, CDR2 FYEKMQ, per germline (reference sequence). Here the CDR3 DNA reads TGTGCCAGCAGCCGGGACCGCCAAAGGGGAAACACCATATATTTT. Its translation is CASSRDRQRGNTIYF.

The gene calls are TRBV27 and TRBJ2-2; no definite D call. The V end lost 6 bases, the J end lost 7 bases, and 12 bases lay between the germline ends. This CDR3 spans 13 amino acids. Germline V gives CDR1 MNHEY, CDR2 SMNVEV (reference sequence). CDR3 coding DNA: TGTGCCAGCAGCGCTAGGGTGAACGGGGAGCTGTTTTTT. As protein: CASSARVNGELFF.

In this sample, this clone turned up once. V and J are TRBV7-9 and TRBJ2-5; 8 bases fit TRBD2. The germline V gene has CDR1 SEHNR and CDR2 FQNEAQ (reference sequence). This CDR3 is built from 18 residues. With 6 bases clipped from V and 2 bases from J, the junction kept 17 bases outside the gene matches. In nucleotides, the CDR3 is TGTGCCAGCAGGCTGGGGTCAATGAGCGGGGGTTCACAAGAGACCCAGTACTTC. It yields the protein CASRLGSMSGGSQETQYF.

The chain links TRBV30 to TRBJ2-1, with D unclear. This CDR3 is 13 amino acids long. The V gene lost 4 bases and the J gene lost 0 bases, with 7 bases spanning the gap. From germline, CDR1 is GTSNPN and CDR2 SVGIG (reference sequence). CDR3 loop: CAWTKGSYNEQFF. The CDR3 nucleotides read TGTGCCTGGACCAAGGGCTCCTACAATGAGCAGTTCTTC.

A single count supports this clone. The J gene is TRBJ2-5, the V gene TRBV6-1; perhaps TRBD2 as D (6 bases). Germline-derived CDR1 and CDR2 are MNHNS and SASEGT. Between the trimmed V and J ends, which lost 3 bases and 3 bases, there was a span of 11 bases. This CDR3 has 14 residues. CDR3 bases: TGTGCCAGCAGTGACGGGGGTGGGGAAGAGACCCAGTACTTC. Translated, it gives CASSDGGGEETQYF.

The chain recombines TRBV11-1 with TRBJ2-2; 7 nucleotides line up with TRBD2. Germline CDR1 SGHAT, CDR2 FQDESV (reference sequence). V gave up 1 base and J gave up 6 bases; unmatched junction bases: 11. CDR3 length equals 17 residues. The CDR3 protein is CASSLDGRLAWAGELFF. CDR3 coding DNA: TGTGCCAGCAGCTTAGATGGGCGACTAGCTTGGGCCGGGGAGCTGTTTTTT. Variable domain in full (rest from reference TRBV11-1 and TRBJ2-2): EAEVAQSPRYKITEKSQAVAFWCDPISGHATLYWYRQILGQGPELLVQFQDESVVDDSQLPKDRFSAERLKGVDSTLKIQPAELGDSAMYLCASSLDGRLAWAGELFFGEGSRLTVL.

The CDR3 DNA follows: TGCGCCAGCAGCCCCGGACAGGGGGCCTCCTACGAGCAGTACTTC. Translating gives CASSPGQGASYEQYF. V gene TRBV5-1 combines with J gene TRBJ2-7; 11 bases align to TRBD1. V trimming: 4 bases; J trimming: 0 bases; junction bases outside the gene matches: 3. Per the germline V gene, CDR1 is SGHRS and CDR2 is YFSETQ. The CDR3 covers 15 residues.

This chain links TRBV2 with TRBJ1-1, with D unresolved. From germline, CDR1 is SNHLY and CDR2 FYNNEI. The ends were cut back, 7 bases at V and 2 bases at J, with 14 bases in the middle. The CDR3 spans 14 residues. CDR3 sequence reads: CASTIAGPNTEAFF. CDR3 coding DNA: TGTGCCAGCACTATCGCCGGGCCTAACACTGAAGCTTTCTTT.

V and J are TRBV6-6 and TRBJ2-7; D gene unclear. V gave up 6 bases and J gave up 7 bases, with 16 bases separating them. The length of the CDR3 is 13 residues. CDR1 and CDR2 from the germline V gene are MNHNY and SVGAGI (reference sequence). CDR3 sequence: CASRFRTAGEQYF. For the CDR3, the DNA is TGTGCCAGCAGATTTAGAACAGCCGGTGAGCAGTACTTC.

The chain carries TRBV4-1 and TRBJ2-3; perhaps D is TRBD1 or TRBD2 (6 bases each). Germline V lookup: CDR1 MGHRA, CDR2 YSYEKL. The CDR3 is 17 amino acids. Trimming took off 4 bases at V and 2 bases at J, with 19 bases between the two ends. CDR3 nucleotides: TGCGCCAGCAGCCCCCGGAGGGGGGAAGTTAACACAGATACGCAGTATTTT. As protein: CASSPRRGEVNTDTQYF.

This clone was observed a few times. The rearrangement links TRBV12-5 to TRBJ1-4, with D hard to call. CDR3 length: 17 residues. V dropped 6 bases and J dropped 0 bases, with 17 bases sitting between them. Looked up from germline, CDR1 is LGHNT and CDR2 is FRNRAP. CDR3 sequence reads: CASGPLPPPATNEKLFF. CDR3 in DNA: TGTGCTAGTGGCCCTCTCCCCCCTCCGGCAACTAATGAAAAACTGTTTTTT.

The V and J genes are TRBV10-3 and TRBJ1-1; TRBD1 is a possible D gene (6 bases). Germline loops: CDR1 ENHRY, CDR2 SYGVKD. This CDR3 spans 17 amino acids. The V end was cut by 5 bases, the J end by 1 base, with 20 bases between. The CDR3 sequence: CAISKRDISQPNTEAFF. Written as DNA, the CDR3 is TGTGCCATCAGTAAACGGGACATCTCGCAACCGAACACTGAAGCTTTCTTT.

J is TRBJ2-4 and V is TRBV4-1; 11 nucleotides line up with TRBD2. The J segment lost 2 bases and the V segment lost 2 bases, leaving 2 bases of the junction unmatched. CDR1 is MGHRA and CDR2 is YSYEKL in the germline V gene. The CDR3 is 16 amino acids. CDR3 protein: CASSQTSGRTKNIQYF. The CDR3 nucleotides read TGCGCCAGCAGCCAAACTAGCGGGAGAACCAAAAACATTCAGTACTTC.